The source of this T cell receptor (beta chain) is a study of molecular identifiers for immune sequencing clone quantification. Study-level information: Replicates split RNA from around 20,000 or 100,000 naive CD8 cells five ways, and the researchers sequenced four portions. Study conclusions and caveats: Beyond 20 RNA copies, clones held over 99% of effector molecules, compared with under 1% in naive cells.

Researchers sorted naive CD8 T cells as cells that were CD8+CD4-CCR7+CD45RA+. Each CDR3 protein gets one entry after TCRdb re-called the PCR reads with MiXCR. This table holds a few hundred thousand distinct CDR3 sequences, roughly a quarter found once. A note on this clonotype: Its antigen is undetermined.

The source of this sequence is a human donor in good health. Some libraries in this study had Jurkat cell RNA spiked in. The source material was naive CD8+ T cells from blood, with Jurkat cell RNA spiked in. Subset indicated: FACS-sorted CD8+CD4-CCR7+CD45RA+ naive T cells.

The CDR3 DNA is TGCGCCAGCAGCCAAGATAGGAGGACCCAGTACTTC. This translates into CASSQDRRTQYF. The rearrangement uses TRBV4-1 and TRBJ2-5; D remains unclear. The germline CDR1 and CDR2 sequences are MGHRA and YSYEKL. Trimming removed 0 bases at V and 7 bases at J, with 6 bases between. The CDR3 runs to 12 residues.